The rows below give T cell receptor beta chains drawn from one sample of a study of blood T cell repertoires in COVID-19. Sequencing used immunoSEQ multiplex PCR; TCRdb keeps in-frame clones, though not all of them. The sample includes 40,000 to 55,000 clones, 83% of them seen just once. Material: peripheral blood. These receptors were collected from a man aged 35 to 55 with acute or convalescent COVID-19. CDR3s include the opening cysteine and the closing phenylalanine or tryptophan. The D gene is left open where the match is weak. A clone size is listed for some rows: how often the clone was seen (once, few, many), or a class if it is expanded.

. . 15 TRBJ1-2 TRBV14 TGTGCCAGCAGCCAAGAAAGGACAGCTCATTATGGCTACACCTTC CASSQERTAHYGYTF
. . 13 TRBJ1-5 TRBV15 TGTGCCACCAGCAAACTACAATTTCAGCCCCAGCATTTT CATSKLQFQPQHF
. . 13 TRBJ1-1 TRBV12-3/TRBV12-4 TGTGCCAGCATCCTAGGGGGTACACCTGAAGCTTTCTTT CASILGGTPEAFF
. TRBD2 16 TRBJ2-1 TRBV5-1 TGCGCCAGCAGCTTCCGACCTAGCGGGGTCTACAATGAGCAGTTCTTC CASSFRPSGVYNEQFF
. . 18 TRBJ1-5 TRBV6-1 TGTGCCAGCAGTGGAAGGCCGGGACACTTCGATGGCTATCAGCCCCAGCATTTT CASSGRPGHFDGYQPQHF
. . 11 TRBJ1-2 TRBV20-1 TGCAGTGCTAGAGATTCCCCCACAGGCTTCTTC CSARDSPTGFF
. . 11 TRBJ2-5 TRBV7-9 TGTGCCAGCAGCTCTCGGGAGACCCAGTACTTC CASSSRETQYF
. . 14 TRBJ1-6 TRBV5-1 TGCGCCAGCAGCTTGGACGGTGTTAATTCACCCCTCCACTTT CASSLDGVNSPLHF
. . 12 TRBJ2-1 TRBV11-3 TGTGCCAGCAGCACAACAGCTGGCGAGCAGTTCTTC CASSTTAGEQFF
. TRBD1 14 TRBJ1-1 TRBV19 TGTGCCAGTAGTGTGACAGGGCGCGGCACTGAAGCTTTCTTT CASSVTGRGTEAFF
. . 14 TRBJ1-1 TRBV6-5 TGTGCCAGCAATAAAGACAGGACGAACACTGAAGCTTTCTTT CASNKDRTNTEAFF
. TRBD2 17 TRBJ2-5 TRBV7-2 TGTGCCAGCAGCTTAGAGGCCAGCGGGAGGGCCTGGGAGACCCAGTACTTC CASSLEASGRAWETQYF
. . 14 TRBJ2-4 TRBV2 TGTGCCAGCAGTAGCGGGTTAGCCAAAAACATTCAGTACTTC CASSSGLAKNIQYF
. . 14 TRBJ1-4 TRBV9 TGTGCCAGCAGCAGGGGGTCAACTAATGAAAAACTGTTTTTT CASSRGSTNEKLFF
. . 13 TRBJ1-3 TRBV5-3 TGTGCCAGAAGCTTCCGACTTGGAAACACCATATATTTT CARSFRLGNTIYF
once TRBD2 12 TRBJ2-1 TRBV6-5 TGTGCCAGCAGTTTACTAGCGGTTGAGCAGTTCTTC CASSLLAVEQFF
. TRBD1 14 TRBJ1-2 TRBV11-2 TGTGCCAGCAGCTTAGTGGGCAGGGGGGACGGCTACACCTTC CASSLVGRGDGYTF
. . 14 TRBJ2-1 TRBV19 TGTGCCAGTAGTATTTACTTGTTCTACAATGAGCAGTTCTTC CASSIYLFYNEQFF
. . 15 TRBJ2-3 TRBV7-2 TGTGCCAGCAGCCTCAGGGCGCCTAGCACAGATACGCAGTATTTT CASSLRAPSTDTQYF
. . 16 TRBJ2-1 TRBV3-1/TRBV3-2 TGTGCCAGCAGCCAAGATCGTGAGAGCTCCTACAATGAGCAGTTCTTC CASSQDRESSYNEQFF
. . 13 TRBJ1-5 TRBV2 TGTGCCAGCAGGGGAGATGGCAATCAGCCCCAGCATTTT CASRGDGNQPQHF
. TRBD1 13 TRBJ2-3 TRBV24-1 TGTGCCACCAGTGATGGGGACAGTCCTACGCAGTATTTT CATSDGDSPTQYF
. . 14 TRBJ1-1 TRBV6-1 TGTGCCAGCAGTGAACACAGACAAAACACTGAAGCTTTCTTT CASSEHRQNTEAFF
. . 15 TRBJ1-1 TRBV11-3 TGTGCCAGCAGCTTAGGACGGGGAATGAACACTGAAGCTTTCTTT CASSLGRGMNTEAFF
once TRBD1 15 TRBJ1-2 TRBV6-2/TRBV6-3 TGTGCCAGCAGCGACGGACAGGGTCGGCACTATGGCTACACCTTC CASSDGQGRHYGYTF
once TRBD1 14 TRBJ1-5 TRBV7-2 TGTGCCAGCAGCTCGACAGGGATCCATCAGCCCCAGCATTTT CASSSTGIHQPQHF
. TRBD2 14 TRBJ2-3 TRBV6-1 TGTGCCAGCAGTGACAGCGGGGGAGTAGATACGCAGTATTTT CASSDSGGVDTQYF
. . 15 TRBJ1-5 TRBV6-5 TGTGCCAGCAAGGGACTGGGAGTGAGCAATCAGCCCCAGCATTTT CASKGLGVSNQPQHF
once TRBD2 13 TRBJ2-1 TRBV5-6 TGTGCCAGCAGCTTGAAAACCGGGACTAGAACGTTCTTC CASSLKTGTRTFF
. TRBD2 15 TRBJ2-3 TRBV2 TGTGCCAGCAGTGAATCGGCTAGCGGGAGAGTGACGCAGTATTTT CASSESASGRVTQYF